These T cell receptor beta chains were read from a single sample in a study of T-cell memory formation after mild COVID-19. MiXCR, applied by TCRdb to the 5' RACE reads, yields one record per CDR3 protein. Among 65,000 to 90,000 distinct CDR3 sequences listed, about 13% were seen once. Sequenced input: PBMCs or a T cell subset sorted from them (not recorded which). All receptors come from a man aged 18 to 35 who had mild COVID-19 (a few samples of this study predate the infection). Cell type and time point are not known. Both conserved end residues are part of each CDR3. Each record gives: V gene, CDR3 length, D gene, J gene, clone size, CDR3 DNA, CDR3 protein. D genes are given only for firm matches. A row's size may be missing; if present it is once, few, many or a size class.

TRBV12-3/TRBV12-4	15	.	TRBJ2-1	few	TGTGCCAGCAGTTTGGTGGCTGAAATAAACAATGAGCAGTTCTTC	CASSLVAEINNEQFF
TRBV24-1	14	.	TRBJ2-7	few	TGTGCCACGAACCCGGCAGAAAGGGCCTACGAGCAGTACTTC	CATNPAERAYEQYF
TRBV12-3/TRBV12-4	16	.	TRBJ1-5	many	TGTGCCAGCAGCCTCGCCTGGGTGGGGGGCAATCAGCCCCAGCATTTT	CASSLAWVGGNQPQHF
TRBV6-2/TRBV6-3	13	.	TRBJ2-7	.	TGTGCCAGCAGTCGGGACTTCCCCTACGAGCAGTACTTC	CASSRDFPYEQYF
TRBV27	13	.	TRBJ1-5	few	TGTGCCAGCGGGGAAGGAGGGTGGCGGCCCCAGCATTTT	CASGEGGWRPQHF
TRBV5-6	14	TRBD1	TRBJ1-6	few	TGTGCCAGCAGTTACGACAGGGGAAGATCACCCCTCCACTTT	CASSYDRGRSPLHF
TRBV19	11	.	TRBJ1-1	once	TGTGCCAGTAGGTCGGGGTGGGAAGCTTTCTTT	CASRSGWEAFF
TRBV20-1	15	TRBD2	TRBJ2-2	.	TGCAGTGCCCCACGCGGGGGTAAAAACACCGGGGAGCTGTTTTTT	CSAPRGGKNTGELFF
TRBV2	14	.	TRBJ1-2	few	TGTGCCAGCAGGGAGGGACGGACCTACTATGGCTACACCTTC	CASREGRTYYGYTF
TRBV7-6	15	TRBD2	TRBJ2-1	.	TGTGCCAGCATCGAACTAGCGGGGGGGCGCTATGAGCAGTTCTTC	CASIELAGGRYEQFF
TRBV2	18	.	TRBJ2-6	.	TGTGCCAGGGAGGTCTTCAGTCTCAGGGCGGCTGGGGCCAACGTCCTGACTTTC	CAREVFSLRAAGANVLTF
TRBV7-9	11	.	TRBJ2-1	.	TGTGCCAGCAGCTTATATGGTGAGCAGTTCTTC	CASSLYGEQFF
TRBV11-2	15	.	TRBJ1-1	.	TGTGCCAGCAGCTTAGCCCGGGTCGACGCCGCTGAAGCTTTCTTT	CASSLARVDAAEAFF
TRBV11-2	15	.	TRBJ2-4	many	TGTGCCAGCAGCCCGGAGGGGAGGGCCAAAAACATTCAGTACTTC	CASSPEGRAKNIQYF
TRBV29-1	14	TRBD1	TRBJ2-5	few	TGCAGCGTTGAAGGACAGGGGTACCAAGAGACCCAGTACTTC	CSVEGQGYQETQYF
TRBV10-3	13	.	TRBJ1-6	.	TGTGCCATCAGTGAGCCGATGATGTCACCCCTCCACTTT	CAISEPMMSPLHF
TRBV4-3	15	TRBD1	TRBJ2-3	many	TGCGCCAGCAGCCGTAGGGACAGGGACGAAGATACGCAGTATTTT	CASSRRDRDEDTQYF
TRBV11-2	13	.	TRBJ2-3	.	TGTGCCAGCAGCTTGTTCAGCTCGGATACGCAGTATTTT	CASSLFSSDTQYF
TRBV7-9	13	TRBD1	TRBJ1-2	.	TGTGCCAGCAGCTTTGACAGGGTTGACGGCTACACCTTC	CASSFDRVDGYTF
TRBV6-5	15	TRBD2	TRBJ2-1	few	TGTGCCAGCAGTTATACTAGCGGGGACTACAATGAGCAGTTCTTC	CASSYTSGDYNEQFF
TRBV7-9	13	.	TRBJ1-5	many	TGTGCCAGCAGTGACAGCGCCCTGGAGCCCCAGCATTTT	CASSDSALEPQHF
TRBV7-9	16	TRBD2	TRBJ2-3	.	TGTGCCAGCAGCTCCTGGAGACTAGCGATGCCGGATACGCAGTATTTT	CASSSWRLAMPDTQYF
TRBV7-9	11	.	TRBJ1-6	many	TGTGCCAGCAGCCGGGGGGCACCCCTCCACTTT	CASSRGAPLHF
TRBV19	15	.	TRBJ2-1	.	TGTGCCAGTAGTATAAACAGCCGCTCCTACAATGAGCAGTTCTTC	CASSINSRSYNEQFF
TRBV20-1	14	TRBD1	TRBJ2-4	.	TGCAGTGCTAGAGATAGAGACAGGGTAAAGATTCAGTACTTC	CSARDRDRVKIQYF
TRBV21-1	13	.	TRBJ2-1	few	TGTGCCAGCAGCAAAAAGCAGCCCAATGAGCAGTTCTTC	CASSKKQPNEQFF
TRBV6-2/TRBV6-3	13	TRBD2	TRBJ2-5	few	TGTGCCAGCACGGGGGGATTTCAAGAGACCCAGTACTTC	CASTGGFQETQYF
TRBV28	12	.	TRBJ1-5	few	TGTGCCAGCAGCCTTCAATTGGGTGCCCAGCATTTT	CASSLQLGAQHF
TRBV7-9	13	TRBD1	TRBJ1-4	few	TGTGCCAGCAGAGACAGGGGCCCCGAAAAACTGTTTTTT	CASRDRGPEKLFF
TRBV7-8	13	.	TRBJ1-1	few	TGTGCCAGCAGCCTAGGAAGCGGGACTGAAGCTTTCTTT	CASSLGSGTEAFF
TRBV7-9	16	.	TRBJ2-7	many	TGTGCCAGCAGCCGGGGTTTGGGGCCCGGCGACTACGAGCAGTACTTC	CASSRGLGPGDYEQYF
TRBV5-1	15	.	TRBJ2-1	.	TGCGCCAGCAGTTGGGGGCCGGACGGGTACAATGAGCAGTTCTTC	CASSWGPDGYNEQFF
TRBV4-3	14	.	TRBJ2-5	.	TGCGCCAGCAGCCAAGACTGGACAGAAGAGACCCAGTACTTC	CASSQDWTEETQYF
TRBV11-2	13	.	TRBJ1-1	.	TGTGCCAGCAGCCCATTGGACAGTTTCGAAGCTTTCTTT	CASSPLDSFEAFF
TRBV5-1	14	.	TRBJ1-2	.	TGCGCCAGCAGTCCACCGGCGCCCCACTATGGCTACACCTTC	CASSPPAPHYGYTF
TRBV7-3	13	.	TRBJ2-7	.	TGTGCCAGCAGCTGGGACTCAACCTACGAGCAGTACTTC	CASSWDSTYEQYF
TRBV7-2	18	TRBD1	TRBJ2-3	.	TGTGCCAGCAGCTCCGAGATGTGGGACAGGGGTCGAGCAGATACGCAGTATTTT	CASSSEMWDRGRADTQYF
TRBV29-1	13	TRBD2	TRBJ2-1	.	TGCAGCGTTGATAGCGGGGGGGGCTATGAGCAGTTCTTC	CSVDSGGGYEQFF
TRBV12-3/TRBV12-4	15	.	TRBJ2-5	.	TGTGCCAGCAAACACCCCGGACAAGTCCAAGAGACCCAGTACTTC	CASKHPGQVQETQYF
TRBV29-1	14	TRBD1	TRBJ1-1	few	TGCAGCGTTGGTACAGGGGGGTTAAGCACTGAAGCTTTCTTT	CSVGTGGLSTEAFF
TRBV5-1	16	.	TRBJ2-2	.	TGCGCCAGTCAAGGTCCAGCGGGGACAGACACCGGGGAGCTGTTTTTT	CASQGPAGTDTGELFF
TRBV5-4	15	.	TRBJ2-3	few	TGTGCCAGCAGCTTGGCTCGGGGGGCCGGAGATACGCAGTATTTT	CASSLARGAGDTQYF
TRBV5-1	15	.	TRBJ2-7	few	TGCGCCAGCAGCTTGGTTTGGGGGGCCAACTACGAGCAGTACTTC	CASSLVWGANYEQYF
TRBV6-5	17	TRBD2	TRBJ2-1	.	TGTGCCAGCAGTCCAAATGCGGGGGGGGCCTCCTACAATGAGCAGTTCTTC	CASSPNAGGASYNEQFF
TRBV5-1	15	TRBD2	TRBJ2-3	few	TGCGCCAGCAGCTTGGTGCTAGCGGGGCGGGATACGCAGTATTTT	CASSLVLAGRDTQYF
TRBV29-1	11	.	TRBJ2-7	.	TGCAGCGTTCCAGGGCCCTACGAGCAGTACTTC	CSVPGPYEQYF
TRBV6-5	16	.	TRBJ1-1	.	TGTGCCAGCAGCCCTCGGGCCCGGTGGGATAGATCAGAAGCTTTCTTT	CASSPRARWDRSEAFF
TRBV27	14	TRBD2	TRBJ2-7	.	TGTGCCAGCAGTCCCTACGGGGGGGGCTACGAGCAGTACTTC	CASSPYGGGYEQYF
TRBV6-5	12	.	TRBJ1-2	few	TGTGCCAGCAGTTCGACAGCGTATGGCTACACCTTC	CASSSTAYGYTF
TRBV4-1	16	TRBD1	TRBJ2-2	.	TGCGCCAGCAGCCAAGATGGGACAGGTGGGACCGGGGAGCTGTTTTTT	CASSQDGTGGTGELFF
TRBV27	16	.	TRBJ1-1	few	TGTGCCAGCAGCCTCCTACAATCCCAGGGTGAGGCTGAAGCTTTCTTT	CASSLLQSQGEAEAFF
TRBV29-1	15	TRBD1	TRBJ2-3	few	TGCAGCGTAAAAGCCCGGGACAGGGGGAAAGATACGCAGTATTTT	CSVKARDRGKDTQYF
TRBV6-5	13	.	TRBJ2-3	few	TGTGCCACCTCCTCCATAAGGGCAGATACGCAGTATTTT	CATSSIRADTQYF
TRBV6-5	11	.	TRBJ2-1	.	TGTGCCAGCAGTGCCGGGACAAAGCAGTTCTTC	CASSAGTKQFF
TRBV5-1	15	TRBD1	TRBJ2-3	many	TGCGCCAGCAGCCCAGGGACAGGGAATACAGATACGCAGTATTTT	CASSPGTGNTDTQYF